The sequence of this TCR beta chain was determined in a study of chemoradiotherapy in HPV16-positive cancers. Across the study: Candidate HPV-specific T-cell clones and common TCR motifs came from functional assays in a couple of HPV16-positive patients.

Here immunoSEQ multiplex PCR was the method, and the copy in TCRdb shows in-frame clones only, minus some. In the table there are about 21,000 clones, approximately 83% of which are singletons. This specimen consisted of blood, obtained from a patient who underwent chemoradiotherapy. This clonotype was obtained from a human donor with HPV-associated anogenital cancer.

CDR3 sequence (DNA): TGTGCCAGCACCAAATTCGTAGCAGATACGCAGTATTTT. It is translated as CASTKFVADTQYF. The chain employs TRBV5-8 and TRBJ2-3, with D hard to call. Germline V CDR1 and CDR2: SGHTS, YDEGEE. This CDR3 has 13 residues. With 6 bases removed from V and 4 bases from J, the gap between germline ends came to 12 bases.